This T cell receptor beta chain was captured by sequencing in a study of blood T cell repertoires in COVID-19. Overall study: Both acute and convalescent COVID-19 samples were obtained from the United States, Italy and Spain.

This CDR3 contains 16 residues. J lost 1 base, V lost 4 bases, and 7 bases had no gene match. Germline CDR1 and CDR2: MNHEY and SMNVEV (reference sequence). This clone was counted a few times. TCRdb's table, derived via immunoSEQ multiplex PCR, lists solely in-frame clones and lacks some. The sample contains about 330,000 clones, 80% to 90% of which appear only once. The TCR sequence derives from a man under 40 who had recovered from COVID-19. V gene TRBV27 combines with J gene TRBJ1-2, with TRBD1 identical over 9 bases. Material: PBMCs or T cells enriched from blood (not recorded which). The CDR3 here is CASSSPSTGGNYGYTF. CDR3 DNA: TGTGCCAGCAGTTCCCCCTCGACAGGGGGTAACTATGGCTACACCTTC.